These 24 T cell receptor beta chains came from one sample sequenced in a study of T cells in Graves' hyperthyroidism and ophthalmopathy. From RNA transcripts, TCR beta CDR3 regions were amplified. RT-PCR in the first round (using the HTBI primer set) targeted the TCR CDR3. From the multiplex PCR reads, TCRdb called clonotypes with MiXCR, one entry per CDR3 protein. The table includes about 600,000 distinct CDR3 sequences, roughly 15% detected once. Sequencing was carried out using blood. The origin of the receptors is a woman aged 40 to 50 with Graves' ophthalmopathy.

This clonotype occurred many times. The rearrangement joins TRBV6-5 to TRBJ2-5; the match to TRBD1 covers 7 bases. V lost 2 bases to trimming and J lost 3 bases; unmatched junction nucleotides: 3. The CDR3 runs to 14 residues. Germline V gene lookup returns CDR1 MNHEY and CDR2 SVGAGI. The CDR3: CASSYARGKETQYF. As DNA, the CDR3 is TGTGCCAGCAGTTACGCCAGGGGGAAAGAGACCCAGTACTTC.

This clonotype was picked up many times. The genes are TRBV24-1 and TRBJ2-1, with 9 bases lining up with TRBD1. CDR1 KGHDR and CDR2 SFDVKD come from the germline V gene. The CDR3 runs 16 residues. V was pared by 3 bases and J by 1 base, with 3 bases of the junction left unmatched. CDR3 sequence (DNA): TGTGCCACCAGTGATAACGGACAGGGGTCCTACAATGAGCAGTTCTTC. It translates to CATSDNGQGSYNEQFF.

This clonotype was seen only a few times. J is TRBJ2-2 and V is TRBV6-1, with D tentatively TRBD2 (6 bases). Per the germline V gene, CDR1 is MNHNS and CDR2 is SASEGT. This CDR3 is built from 15 residues. The V end was cut by 5 bases, the J end by 1 base, with 11 bases between. CDR3 protein: CASSFRGMNTGELFF. The DNA of the CDR3 is TGTGCCAGCAGTTTTCGCGGGATGAACACCGGGGAGCTGTTTTTT.

This clonotype was counted a few times. This chain connects TRBV19 to TRBJ1-1, with D possibly matching TRBD1 (5 bases). The CDR3 sequence is 15 residues long. Trimming shortened V by 1 base and J by 1 base, and 10 bases separated the two germline ends. Germline assignment: CDR1 LNHDA and CDR2 SQIVND (reference sequence). CDR3 in amino acids: CASSIVWQGNTEAFF. Here the CDR3 DNA reads TGTGCCAGTAGTATAGTCTGGCAGGGGAACACTGAAGCTTTCTTT. The whole variable domain, filled in from reference TRBV19 and TRBJ1-1, reads DGGITQSPKYLFRKEGQNVTLSCEQNLNHDAMYWYRQDPGQGLRLIYYSQIVNDFQKGDIAEGYSVSREKKESFPLTVTSAQKNPTAFYLCASSIVWQGNTEAFFGQGTRLTVV.

The chain carries TRBV9 and TRBJ2-5, with D perhaps TRBD2 (6 bases). The germline V gene encodes CDR1 SGDLS and CDR2 YYNGEE. This CDR3 contains 12 residues. The V end lost 4 bases, the J end lost 3 bases, and 7 bases lay between the germline ends. CDR3 protein: CASSRREETQYF. CDR3 in DNA: TGTGCCAGCAGCAGGAGGGAAGAGACCCAGTACTTC.

This sequence joins TRBV12-3 or TRBV12-4 and TRBJ2-1; D not certain. This CDR3 contains 17 residues. Trimming left V 1 base short and J 0 bases short, with 13 bases between. DNA for the CDR3: TGTGCCAGCAGTTTAGGGCTCAAACGCAACTCCTACAATGAGCAGTTCTTC. This encodes CASSLGLKRNSYNEQFF.

This clonotype was picked up one time. The V gene is TRBV9, the J gene TRBJ1-6; perhaps TRBD1 as D (6 bases). V was cut by 4 bases and J by 0 bases, with 14 bases left in between. The CDR3 spans 17 residues. Germline-derived CDR1 and CDR2 are SGDLS and YYNGEE. The CDR3 protein is CASSKRQDGSYNSPLHF. Here the CDR3 DNA reads TGTGCCAGCAGCAAAAGACAGGACGGCTCCTATAATTCACCCCTCCACTTT.

Ten or more counts support this clonotype. This chain connects TRBV6-1 to TRBJ2-1; maybe TRBD2 (6 bases). CDR1 is MNHNS and CDR2 is SASEGT in the germline V gene. V was clipped by 10 bases and J by 8 bases, with 21 bases between them. The CDR3 loop spans 14 amino acids. The CDR3 DNA is TGTGCCACACTGGAAGTGGGAGGCAGGGATGAGCAGTTCTTC. It encodes CATLEVGGRDEQFF.

In its sample, this clonotype was seen a few times. The chain couples TRBV5-6 to TRBJ2-5, with D maybe TRBD2 (5 bases). V shed 0 bases and J shed 7 bases, with 16 bases lying between them. CDR1 is SGHDT and CDR2 is YYEEEE in the germline V gene. This CDR3 spans 15 amino acids. The CDR3 region has the DNA TGTGCCAGCAGCTTGGAGGTGGTCGGGATTCGGACCCAGTACTTC. Translation: CASSLEVVGIRTQYF.

This clonotype was seen many times. The V gene is TRBV30, the J gene TRBJ1-1; D is uncertain. CDR1 and CDR2 from the germline V gene are GTSNPN and SVGIG (reference sequence). The length of the CDR3 is 15 residues. V gave up 0 bases and J gave up 4 bases, with 15 bases separating them. Here the CDR3 DNA reads TGTGCCTGGAGTGTACTTCGGGGATGGGCCACTGAAGCTTTCTTT. Protein product: CAWSVLRGWATEAFF.

Points on this clonotype: A read error may explain this, as a much larger clone is one base away. This chain joins TRBV5-5 and TRBJ1-1; the D is unclear. Germline V gene data show CDR1 as SGHKS and CDR2 as YYEKEE (reference sequence). This CDR3 has 15 residues. The germline V and J ends were trimmed by 3 bases and 0 bases, with 12 bases remaining between them. The CDR3 coding sequence is TGTGCCAGCAGCTGGAGGAGGGATCTGAACACTGAAGCTTTCTTT. It specifies CASSWRRDLNTEAFF.

Turning to this clonotype: A read error may explain this, as a much larger clone is one base away. The chain recombines TRBV28 with TRBJ2-1; D uncertain. CDR3 length: 13 amino acids. Germline V gives CDR1 MDHEN, CDR2 SYDVKM. CDR3 DNA: TGTGCCAGCAGTTTTCCCAGCTACAATAAGCAGTTCTTC. Translating gives CASSFPSYNKQFF.

Ten or more counts support this clonotype. V gene TRBV20-1 combines with J gene TRBJ2-1; D perhaps matches TRBD2 (6 bases). This CDR3 has 14 amino acids. The germline V and J ends were trimmed by 6 bases and 0 bases, with 12 bases remaining between them. Germline V CDR1 and CDR2: DFQATT, SNEGSKA (reference sequence). The DNA for the CDR3 is TGCAGTGCCCCGCGGGATAGCTCCTACAATGAGCAGTTCTTC. Residues: CSAPRDSSYNEQFF.

This clonotype occurred a few times. The V call is TRBV24-1, the J call TRBJ1-3; D is undetermined. The CDR3 extends over 13 amino acids. With 3 bases removed from V and 4 bases from J, the gap between germline ends came to 6 bases. Per the germline V gene, CDR1 is KGHDR and CDR2 is SFDVKD. The DNA for the CDR3 is TGTGCCACCAGTGATCCCGCCGGAAACACCATATATTTT. Protein: CATSDPAGNTIYF.

J is TRBJ1-1 and V is TRBV10-3, with a possible D match to TRBD1 (5 bases). Germline values: CDR1 ENHRY, CDR2 SYGVKD. The V and J ends lost 6 bases and 0 bases respectively, with 11 bases between them. The CDR3 is 14 amino acids. The CDR3 is CAISKDRLNTEAFF. The CDR3 DNA sequence: TGTGCCATCAGCAAAGACAGATTGAACACTGAAGCTTTCTTT.

This clonotype was picked up many times. The V call is TRBV27, the J call TRBJ2-3, with unresolved D. V was trimmed by 6 bases and J by 0 bases, leaving 25 bases between them. Germline V gives CDR1 MNHEY, CDR2 SMNVEV (reference sequence). The CDR3 covers 19 residues. CDR3 protein: CASSPPPRGWSISTDTQYF. The CDR3 DNA is TGTGCCAGCAGCCCCCCCCCCCGCGGATGGAGCATTAGCACAGATACGCAGTATTTT.

This clonotype was detected ten times or more. The chain uses TRBV28 and TRBJ1-5; 7 bases agree with TRBD1. With 5 bases clipped from V and 5 bases from J, the junction kept 6 bases outside the gene matches. Germline V gene data show CDR1 as MDHEN and CDR2 as SYDVKM. The CDR3 extends over 14 amino acids. CDR3 coding DNA: TGTGCCAGCAGTCCAACAGGGGAGTATCAGCCCCAGCATTTT. Its protein is CASSPTGEYQPQHF.

The rearrangement joins TRBV5-1 to TRBJ2-7, with D perhaps matching TRBD2 (5 bases). The germline gives CDR1 SGHRS, CDR2 YFSETQ. The V end was cut by 0 bases, the J end by 0 bases, with 13 bases between. The CDR3 contains 16 residues. CDR3 nucleotide sequence: TGCGCCAGCAGCTTGGCAGTCGGCGGACTCTCCTACGAGCAGTACTTC. Protein product: CASSLAVGGLSYEQYF.

This clonotype has a handful of counts. The chain employs TRBV6-1 and TRBJ2-3; TRBD2 aligns across 7 bases. There are 15 residues in the CDR3. V lost 8 bases and J lost 1; bases outside the gene matches: 9. The germline V gene has CDR1 MNHNS and CDR2 SASEGT. Written as DNA, the CDR3 is TGTGCCAGCCGGGGCTGGGCGGGGGGCACAGATACGCAGTATTTT. As protein: CASRGWAGGTDTQYF.

This clonotype was detected ten times or more. The rearrangement uses TRBV11-2 and TRBJ2-5, with 12 bases matching TRBD2. Germline V gene data show CDR1 as SGHAT and CDR2 as FQNNGV. This CDR3 contains 14 residues. Unmatched junction bases numbered 1, after V lost 3 bases and J lost 5 bases. The chain's CDR3 is CASSFGLAGETQYF. CDR3 nucleotide sequence: TGTGCCAGCAGCTTCGGACTAGCGGGGGAGACCCAGTACTTC. Full variable domain (outside the CDR3, taken from reference TRBV11-2 and TRBJ2-5): EAGVAQSPRYKIIEKRQSVAFWCNPISGHATLYWYQQILGQGPKLLIQFQNNGVVDDSQLPKDRFSAERLKGVDSTLKIQPAKLEDSAVYLCASSFGLAGETQYFGPGTRLLVL.

In this sample, this clonotype turned up many times. The J gene is TRBJ2-1, the V gene TRBV12-3 or TRBV12-4; the match to TRBD2 covers 8 bases. The V and J ends lost 5 bases and 5 bases, in that order; junction bases with no gene match: 2. The CDR3 length is 13 residues. The CDR3 loop reads CASSLSGNNEQFF. For the CDR3, the DNA is TGTGCCAGCAGTCTTAGCGGGAACAATGAGCAGTTCTTC.

This clonotype was detected ten times or more. The chain carries TRBV2 and TRBJ2-3; 11 bases fit TRBD2. The V gene's germline CDR1 is SNHLY and CDR2 FYNNEI. V was pared by 7 bases and J by 0 bases, with 6 bases of the junction left unmatched. The CDR3 spans 16 residues. Here the CDR3 reads CASIRLAGTSTDTQYF. DNA of the CDR3: TGTGCCAGCATCCGACTAGCGGGGACTAGCACAGATACGCAGTATTTT.

This clonotype was counted a few times. The CDR3 coding sequence is TGTGCCAGCAGACGTGACAGGGTACCCCCCAGCGGCGAAAATCAAGAGACCCAGTACTTC. Residues: CASRRDRVPPSGENQETQYF. The rearrangement uses TRBV2 and TRBJ2-5; 7 bases line up with TRBD1. The germline V gene encodes CDR1 SNHLY and CDR2 FYNNEI. This CDR3 has 20 amino acids. V lost 6 bases, J lost 2 bases, and 24 bases stayed unmatched.

Many counts were recorded for this clonotype. This chain uses TRBV2 with TRBJ1-1; D ambiguous. Germline loops: CDR1 SNHLY, CDR2 FYNNEI. Trimming took off 3 bases at V and 7 bases at J, with 9 bases between the two ends. The CDR3 consists of 12 residues. The CDR3 nucleotides read TGTGCCAGCAGTGACCCCCTGCGTGAAGCTTTCTTT. Translation: CASSDPLREAFF.